This T cell receptor (beta chain) was captured by sequencing in a study of blood T cell repertoires in COVID-19 (dated by TCRdb to about 2020). Turning to the overall study: The collaborator samples originated in the United States, Italy and Spain and spanned the acute and convalescent phases of COVID-19. Samples came from the ongoing ImmuneRACE study (first 160 participants) plus 1,254 subjects from 6 global collaborators. Where HLA class I and class II types were available, the types were taken from metadata supplied by the sample provider, not from assay-based typing. Deeply sampled blood TCRbeta repertoires from subjects exposed to, actively infected with, or recovered from COVID-19 were included in the dataset. The repertoires were released in a freely available public database intended as a resource for research on the immune response to SARS-CoV-2. The prospective study material was composed of cDNA or gDNA derived from T cells, B-cell-depleted T cells, or PBMCs. The sample metadata nearly always contained a de-identified subject ID, COVID-19 status, age in years and sex. The full study reports these points: The amount of clinical and demographic metadata varied by source and participant and was provided uncurated.

Only a few counts were recorded for this clone. It lacks a known antigen. Base-call qualities are not available, and no considerably larger clone is one nucleotide away. Whole blood was collected in K2EDTA tubes by collaborating institutions according to the institutions' own protocols. For TCRbeta analysis, collaborators shipped samples in one of three forms: frozen whole blood, isolated PBMCs, or DNA extracted from either of those sample types. As encoded in the germline V gene, CDR1 is SGHRS while CDR2 is YFSETQ. V sheds 0 bases and J sheds 3 bases, leaving 13 bases between their ends. Inclusive of the bounding cysteine and phenylalanine, the CDR3 is 15 residues long. Only CDR3 DNA is held: 45 bases, read in frame from base 1. TCRbeta CDR3 regions were amplified from genomic DNA by means of the immunoSEQ Assay, a bias-controlled multiplex PCR. In the source study's methods: The number of nucleated cells in each sample was estimated by amplification of reference gene primers within the assay. To quantify the absolute abundance of each unique TCRbeta CDR3 rearrangement, sequence reads were collapsed and filtered. For each sample, productive Simpson clonality was calculated by taking the square root of Simpson's diversity index across productive rearrangements. Imported from immuneACCESS, the table was reduced by TCRdb to in-frame sequences with V and J called. These copies leave out some clones; in studies compared against another copy, an unresolved V gene accounts for under half, and the cause of the remainder is not known. V and J calls and clone size come straight from that table; D and trimming were deduced from the DNA. Counted in this sample were about 120,000 clones; under 90% of them appeared once. Around 4.5% of the sample lies in the top ten.

The TCR comes from a woman in her 70s with acute or convalescent COVID-19. Sequencing was carried out using peripheral blood. The sequence links TRBV5-1 to TRBJ2-7; TRBD1 is a weak D gene call, 7 bases matching. CDR3 reads: CASSLESGGFYEQYF. DNA sequence: TGCGCCAGCAGCTTGGAGTCAGGGGGGTTCTACGAGCAGTACTTC.